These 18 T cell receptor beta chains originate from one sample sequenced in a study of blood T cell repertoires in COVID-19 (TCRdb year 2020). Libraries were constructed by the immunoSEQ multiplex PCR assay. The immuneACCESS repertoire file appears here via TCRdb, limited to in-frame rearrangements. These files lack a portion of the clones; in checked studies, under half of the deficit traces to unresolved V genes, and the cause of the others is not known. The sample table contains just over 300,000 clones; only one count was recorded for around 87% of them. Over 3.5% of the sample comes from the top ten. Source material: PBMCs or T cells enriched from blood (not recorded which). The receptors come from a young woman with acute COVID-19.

In DNA form, the CDR3 reads TGTGCCAGCACCTACGGGGGGAGGAGCGCAGATACGCAGTATTTT. Protein sequence: CASTYGGRSADTQYF. This rearrangement joins TRBV7-9 to TRBJ2-3, with 7 bases identical to TRBD2. CDR1 and CDR2 (germline): SEHNR, FQNEAQ (reference sequence). This CDR3 contains 15 residues. Unmatched junction bases numbered 11, after V lost 7 bases and J lost 4 bases. Together with reference TRBV7-9 and TRBJ2-3, the CDR3 gives the full variable domain: DTGVSQNPRHKITKRGQNVTFRCDPISEHNRLYWYRQTLGQGPEFLTYFQNEAQLEKSRLLSDRFSAERPKGSFSTLEIQRTEQGDSAMYLCASTYGGRSADTQYFGPGTRLTVL.

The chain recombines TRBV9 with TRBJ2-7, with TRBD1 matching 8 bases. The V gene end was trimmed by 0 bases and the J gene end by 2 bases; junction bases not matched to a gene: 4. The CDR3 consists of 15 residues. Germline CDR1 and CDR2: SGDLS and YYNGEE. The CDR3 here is CASSVGGTGPYEQYF. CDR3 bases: TGTGCCAGCAGCGTAGGTGGGACAGGACCCTACGAGCAGTACTTC. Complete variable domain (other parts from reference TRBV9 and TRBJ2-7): DSGVTQTPKHLITATGQRVTLRCSPRSGDLSVYWYQQSLDQGLQFLIQYYNGEERAKGNILERFSAQQFPDLHSELNLSSLELGDSALYFCASSVGGTGPYEQYFGPGTRLTVT.

Here the CDR3 DNA reads TGTGCCACCAGTGGCCACGGGACTAGCGGGGGCCTTCAAGAGACCCAGTACTTC. Residues: CATSGHGTSGGLQETQYF. V gene TRBV24-1 combines with J gene TRBJ2-5; 14 bases align to TRBD2. CDR1 is KGHDR, CDR2 SFDVKD, per germline. V was clipped by 5 bases and J by 2 bases; unmatched bases: 9. This CDR3 contains 18 residues.

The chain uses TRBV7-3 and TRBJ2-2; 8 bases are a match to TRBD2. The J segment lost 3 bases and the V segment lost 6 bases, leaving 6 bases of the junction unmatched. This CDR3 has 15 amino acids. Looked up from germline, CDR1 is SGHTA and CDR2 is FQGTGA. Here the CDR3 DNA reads TGTGCCAGCAGTCGTGAGCGGGAGCACACCGGGGAGCTGTTTTTT. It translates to CASSREREHTGELFF. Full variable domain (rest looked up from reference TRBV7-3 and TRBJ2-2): GAGVSQTPSNKVTEKGKYVELRCDPISGHTALYWYRQSLGQGPEFLIYFQGTGAADDSGLPNDRFFAVRPEGSVSTLKIQRTERGDSAVYLCASSREREHTGELFFGEGSRLTVL.

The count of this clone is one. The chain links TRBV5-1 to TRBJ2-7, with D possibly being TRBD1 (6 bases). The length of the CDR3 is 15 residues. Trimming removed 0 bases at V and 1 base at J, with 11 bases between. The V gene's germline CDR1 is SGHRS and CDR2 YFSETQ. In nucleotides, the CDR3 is TGCGCCAGCAGCTTGGGGCCAGGGGATTCCTACGAGCAGTACTTC. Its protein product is CASSLGPGDSYEQYF.

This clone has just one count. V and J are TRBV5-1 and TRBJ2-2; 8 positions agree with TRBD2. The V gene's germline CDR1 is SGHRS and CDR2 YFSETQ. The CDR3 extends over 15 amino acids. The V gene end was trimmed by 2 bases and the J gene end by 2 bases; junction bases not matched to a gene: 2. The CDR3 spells CASSFSGDNTGELFF. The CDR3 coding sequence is TGCGCCAGCAGCTTTAGCGGGGACAACACCGGGGAGCTGTTTTTT.

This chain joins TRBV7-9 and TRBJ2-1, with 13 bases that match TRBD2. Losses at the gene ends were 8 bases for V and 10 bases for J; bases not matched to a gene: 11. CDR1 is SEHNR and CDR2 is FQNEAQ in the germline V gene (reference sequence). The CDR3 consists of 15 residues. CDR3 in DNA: TGTGCCAGCGGACTGGGGACTAGCGGGACGGGAGAGCAGTTCTTC. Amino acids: CASGLGTSGTGEQFF. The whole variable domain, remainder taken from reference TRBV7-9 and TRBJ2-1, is DTGVSQNPRHKITKRGQNVTFRCDPISEHNRLYWYRQTLGQGPEFLTYFQNEAQLEKSRLLSDRFSAERPKGSFSTLEIQRTEQGDSAMYLCASGLGTSGTGEQFFGPGTRLTVL.

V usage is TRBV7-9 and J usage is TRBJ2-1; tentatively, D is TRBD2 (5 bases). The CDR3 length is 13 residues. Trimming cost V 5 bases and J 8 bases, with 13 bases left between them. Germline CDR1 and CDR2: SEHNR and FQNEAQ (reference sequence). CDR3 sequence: CASSPTRLDEQFF. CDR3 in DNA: TGTGCCAGCAGCCCCACTAGGTTGGATGAGCAGTTCTTC.

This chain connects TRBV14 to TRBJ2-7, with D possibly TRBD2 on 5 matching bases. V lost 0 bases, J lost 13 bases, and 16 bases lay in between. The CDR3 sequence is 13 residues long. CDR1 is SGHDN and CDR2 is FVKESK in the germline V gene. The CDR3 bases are TGTGCCAGCAGCCAAGAAGGTCGGGGAGTGCGATACTTC. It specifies CASSQEGRGVRYF.

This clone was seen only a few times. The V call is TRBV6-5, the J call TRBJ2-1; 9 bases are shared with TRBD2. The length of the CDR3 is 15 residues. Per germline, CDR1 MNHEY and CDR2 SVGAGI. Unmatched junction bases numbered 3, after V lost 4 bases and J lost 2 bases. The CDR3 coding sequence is TGTGCCAGCAGTTCAAGCGGGAGGACCTACAATGAGCAGTTCTTC. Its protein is CASSSSGRTYNEQFF.

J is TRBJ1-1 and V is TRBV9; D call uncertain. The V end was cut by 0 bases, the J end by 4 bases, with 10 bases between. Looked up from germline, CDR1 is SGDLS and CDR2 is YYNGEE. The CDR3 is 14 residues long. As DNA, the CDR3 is TGTGCCAGCAGCGTAGTATCTGGGAGCACTGAAGCTTTCTTT. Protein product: CASSVVSGSTEAFF.

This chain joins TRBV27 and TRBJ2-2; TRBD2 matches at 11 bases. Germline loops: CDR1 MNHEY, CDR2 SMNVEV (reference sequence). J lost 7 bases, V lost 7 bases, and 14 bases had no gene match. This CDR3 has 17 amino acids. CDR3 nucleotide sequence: TGTGCCAGCACTGGGTCCTCACGACTAGCGGGAAACGGGGAGCTGTTTTTT. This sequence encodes CASTGSSRLAGNGELFF.

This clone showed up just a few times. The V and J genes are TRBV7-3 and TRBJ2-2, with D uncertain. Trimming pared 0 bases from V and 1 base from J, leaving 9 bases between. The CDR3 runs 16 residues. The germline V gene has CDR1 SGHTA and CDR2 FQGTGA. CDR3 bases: TGTGCCAGCAGCTTAACCGCGACTCAGAACACCGGGGAGCTGTTTTTT. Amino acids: CASSLTATQNTGELFF.

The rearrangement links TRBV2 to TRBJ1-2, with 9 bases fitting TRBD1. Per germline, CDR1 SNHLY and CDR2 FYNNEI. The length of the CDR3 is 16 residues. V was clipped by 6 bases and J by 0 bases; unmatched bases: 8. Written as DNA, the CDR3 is TGTGCCAGCAGAGGTTTACAGGGGGCGCCTAACTATGGCTACACCTTC. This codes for CASRGLQGAPNYGYTF.

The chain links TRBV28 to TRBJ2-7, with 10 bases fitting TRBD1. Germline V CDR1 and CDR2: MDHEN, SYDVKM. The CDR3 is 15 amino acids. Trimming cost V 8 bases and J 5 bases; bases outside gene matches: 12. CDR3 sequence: CASRTATGGFHEQYF. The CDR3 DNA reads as TGTGCCAGCCGCACCGCGACAGGGGGCTTCCACGAGCAGTACTTC.

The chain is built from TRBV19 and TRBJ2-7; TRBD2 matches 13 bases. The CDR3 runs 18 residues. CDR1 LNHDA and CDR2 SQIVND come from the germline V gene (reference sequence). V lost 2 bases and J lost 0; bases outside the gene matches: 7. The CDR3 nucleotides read TGTGCCAGTAGTATAAGACTAGCGGGAGGACCGAACTCCTACGAGCAGTACTTC. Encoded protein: CASSIRLAGGPNSYEQYF.

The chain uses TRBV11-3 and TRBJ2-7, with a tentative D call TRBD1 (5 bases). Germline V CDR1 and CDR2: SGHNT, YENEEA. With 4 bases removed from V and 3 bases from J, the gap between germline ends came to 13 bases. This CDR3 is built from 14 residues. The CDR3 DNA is TGTGCCAGCAGCTCGGAGACAGCCGGCTACGAGCAGTACTTC. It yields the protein CASSSETAGYEQYF.

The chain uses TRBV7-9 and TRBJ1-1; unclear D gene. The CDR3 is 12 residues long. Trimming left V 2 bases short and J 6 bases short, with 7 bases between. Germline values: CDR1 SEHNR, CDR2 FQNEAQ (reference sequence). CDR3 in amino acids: CASSLLPAEAFF. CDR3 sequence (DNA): TGTGCCAGCAGCTTATTGCCAGCTGAAGCTTTCTTT.